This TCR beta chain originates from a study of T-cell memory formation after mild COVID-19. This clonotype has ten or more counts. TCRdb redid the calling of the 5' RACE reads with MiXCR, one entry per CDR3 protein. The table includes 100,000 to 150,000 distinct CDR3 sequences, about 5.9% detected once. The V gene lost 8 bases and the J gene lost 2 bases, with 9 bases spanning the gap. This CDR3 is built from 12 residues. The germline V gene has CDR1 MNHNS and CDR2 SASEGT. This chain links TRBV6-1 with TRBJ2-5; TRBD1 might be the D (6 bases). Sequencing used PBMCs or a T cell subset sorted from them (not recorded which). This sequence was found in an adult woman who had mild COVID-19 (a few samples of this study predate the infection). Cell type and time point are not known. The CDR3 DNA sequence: TGTGCCAGCGAAGGACAGCAAGAGACCCAGTACTTC. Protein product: CASEGQQETQYF.